This T cell receptor beta chain came from a study of CD8 T cells in ankylosing spondylitis. General observations from the study: Seven to nine highly homologous variants formed a TCR beta motif that appeared characteristic of ankylosing spondylitis blood. Some motif variants were previously reported in reactive arthritis synovial fluid and blood. According to the report, clones linked to the disease were significantly enriched in matched synovial fluid samples taken from ankylosing spondylitis patients.

This CDR3 spans 14 amino acids. Germline CDR1 reads SGHNT; CDR2 reads YENEEA. Trimming removed 5 bases at V and 1 base at J, with 11 bases between. This clonotype was detected many times. What it recognizes is unknown. Libraries of TCR beta came from quantitative 5'-RACE with molecular barcodes. MiXCR was run by TCRdb on the 5' RACE reads, yielding one entry per CDR3 protein. This sample has approximately 200,000 distinct CDR3 sequences, with around 13% found just once. The rearrangement uses TRBV11-3 and TRBJ1-1; D is undetermined. This receptor was identified in a male donor with ankylosing spondylitis or in good health (not recorded which). Sequenced input: blood, either unsorted or a sorted T cell fraction (not recorded which). CDR3 DNA sequence: TGTGCCAGCAGCCTGCACAGTGGGAACACTGAAGCTTTCTTT. It specifies CASSLHSGNTEAFF.